This record looks at one TCR beta chain sequence and its context. The antigen remains undetermined. V was shortened by 0 bases and J by 1 base, with 16 bases between the two germline ends. The germline CDR1 and CDR2 sequences are MNHEY and SVGAGI. The CDR3 is 18 residues long. Template switching, a step in the protocol, added a universal primer site, and cDNA carried unique molecular identifiers. MiXCR, applied by TCRdb to the 5' RACE reads, yields one record per CDR3 protein. In the table there are roughly 1.6 million distinct CDR3 sequences, less than 40% of which are singletons. This record belongs to a study of identical twins. Regarding the study as a whole: Sharing of beta out-of-frame sequences by twins showed a weaker excess. A partial confounding effect on zero-insertion analyses could come from invariant MAIT and iNKT cells. Whereas memory repertoires showed no such difference, abundant cord blood beta clonotypes carried fewer insertions.

Sequenced sample: cord blood. The chain links TRBV6-5 to TRBJ2-1, with a weak D call TRBD1 (7 bases). The sequence came from a newborn girl in good health. The CDR3 nucleotides read TGTGCCAGCAGTTACTCCCAAGTGACAGGGAGGTCCTACAATGAGCAGTTCTTC. This encodes CASSYSQVTGRSYNEQFF.